This T cell receptor (beta chain) stems from a study of cytomegalovirus exposure and HLA in healthy donors. Whole-study results and caveats: Later analysis associated a missense DCLRE1C variant with TCR beta V- and J-gene trimming.

The CDR3 has 12 amino acids. V was pared by 2 bases and J by 9 bases, with 1 base of the junction left unmatched. Per germline, CDR1 MNHNY and CDR2 SVGAGI (reference sequence). Of note for this clone: The antigen remains unidentified.

PCR primers comprised 60 Vbeta and 13 Jbeta primers. TCRdb keeps only in-frame clones here, not all; method: immunoSEQ multiplex PCR. Seen in this sample are 100,000 to 150,000 clones; the ten most common clones hold roughly 3.5%. This TCR came from a man between 18 and 35 years old in good health and CMV-seronegative. The chain links TRBV6-6 to TRBJ2-1; 7 bases line up with TRBD1. Sample: PBMCs. CDR3 in DNA: TGTGCCAGCAGTTACCCAGGGGGTGAGCAGTTCTTC. It codes for CASSYPGGEQFF.